The source of this TCR beta chain is a study of blood T cell repertoires in COVID-19. Study-wide background: Some COVID-19 samples were acute and others convalescent; all came from the United States, Italy and Spain. T cells, B-cell-depleted T cells, or PBMCs provided the cDNA or gDNA that served as material.

Per the study methods: It was from reference gene primer amplification that nucleated cell counts were estimated. The protocol was immunoSEQ multiplex PCR, while the TCRdb copy is restricted to in-frame clones and leaves out a portion. V and J calls and clone size are as listed in that table; D and trimming were resolved from the DNA. The sample includes roughly 60,000 clones, 70% to 85% seen only once; the top ten take 3.5%. The CDR3 consists of 12 residues. Trimming cost V 7 bases and J 7 bases, with 13 bases left between them. Germline CDR1 and CDR2: LNHDA and SQIVND (reference sequence). The sample taken for sequencing was peripheral blood. The chain is built from TRBV19 and TRBJ1-2, with D perhaps TRBD1 (5 bases). The clonotype was recovered from a man aged 55 to 70 with acute or convalescent COVID-19. DNA of the CDR3: TGTGCCAGTACGGCAGGGCGAATTGGCTACACCTTC. The encoded protein is CASTAGRIGYTF.